Below, 21 T cell receptor beta chains from the same sample are listed, as sequenced in a study of cytomegalovirus exposure and HLA in healthy donors. The PCR employed 60 Vbeta primers together with 13 Jbeta primers. The method was immunoSEQ multiplex PCR; TCRdb's version includes in-frame clones alone and lacks a portion of them. The table lists fewer than 140,000 clones, 70% to 85% of them singletons, with roughly 3.7% in the top ten. Sequencing used PBMCs. The receptor set was obtained from a man in his 60s in good health and CMV-seronegative.

This sequence joins TRBV10-3 and TRBJ1-2; perhaps TRBD1 as D (6 bases). Germline V gene lookup returns CDR1 ENHRY and CDR2 SYGVKD. The CDR3 contains 14 residues. Trimming shortened V by 0 bases and J by 4 bases, and 9 bases separated the two germline ends. The CDR3 bases are TGTGCCATCAGTGAGTCGGCAGGGGTCTATGGCTACACCTTC. Its translation is CAISESAGVYGYTF.

The rearrangement links TRBV9 to TRBJ2-2; D is unresolved. Germline CDR1 reads SGDLS; CDR2 reads YYNGEE. The CDR3 runs 13 residues. V was shortened by 4 bases and J by 8 bases, with 12 bases between the two germline ends. CDR3 in amino acids: CASSPVVFGELFF. The CDR3 DNA sequence: TGTGCCAGCAGCCCAGTCGTTTTTGGGGAGCTGTTTTTT.

This rearrangement joins TRBV5-5 to TRBJ1-3, with D tentatively TRBD1 (5 bases). The V end was cut by 1 base, the J end by 2 bases, with 13 bases between. Germline CDR1 SGHKS, CDR2 YYEKEE (reference sequence). CDR3 length: 16 amino acids. CDR3 nucleotide sequence: TGTGCCAGCAGCTTGATCAGGGTGGAACCTGGAAACACCATATATTTT. This encodes CASSLIRVEPGNTIYF.

This chain uses TRBV5-6 with TRBJ2-5; the match to TRBD2 covers 9 bases. Trimming cost V 8 bases and J 10 bases; bases outside gene matches: 15. CDR1 and CDR2 (germline): SGHDT, YYEEEE. This CDR3 contains 14 residues. CDR3 sequence: CASLTCGGASGQYF. The CDR3 DNA is TGTGCCAGTCTCACCTGCGGGGGGGCCTCTGGCCAGTACTTC.

The rearrangement uses TRBV14 and TRBJ2-3, with 10 bases identical to TRBD2. Germline CDR1 is SGHDN and CDR2 is FVKESK. V was pared by 3 bases and J by 0 bases, with 9 bases of the junction left unmatched. The CDR3 has 18 amino acids. In nucleotides, the CDR3 is TGTGCCAGCAGCCAGGGGCTAGCGGGGGCTACTAGCACAGATACGCAGTATTTT. Amino acid sequence: CASSQGLAGATSTDTQYF.

A single count supports this clone. The chain links TRBV19 to TRBJ2-1; D not certain. This CDR3 region has 19 residues. The germline gives CDR1 LNHDA, CDR2 SQIVND (reference sequence). The V end was cut by 1 base, the J end by 0 bases, with 19 bases between. CDR3 nucleotides: TGTGCCAGTAGTATAGTTGGCAGTTCTGCAGGCGACTCCTACAATGAGCAGTTCTTC. This translates into CASSIVGSSAGDSYNEQFF.

V gene TRBV25-1 combines with J gene TRBJ2-7, with D maybe TRBD2 (7 bases). With 6 bases removed from V and 7 bases from J, the gap between germline ends came to 10 bases. Looked up from germline, CDR1 is MGHDK and CDR2 is SYGVNS. CDR3 length: 11 amino acids. This CDR3 is CASRRGGEQYF. The CDR3 coding sequence is TGTGCCAGCAGGAGGGGGGGGGAGCAGTACTTC.

The rearrangement links TRBV2 to TRBJ1-4; 9 bases are a match to TRBD1. The V segment lost 6 bases and the J segment 0 bases; nucleotides outside the gene matches: 5. The CDR3 loop spans 16 amino acids. CDR1 is SNHLY, CDR2 FYNNEI, per germline. CDR3: CASRGQGRATNEKLFF. DNA for the CDR3: TGTGCCAGCAGGGGACAGGGAAGGGCAACTAATGAAAAACTGTTTTTT.

This clone was seen a handful of times. The chain uses TRBV27 and TRBJ2-3, with D unclear. V was pared by 5 bases and J by 6 bases, with 9 bases between. The CDR3 loop spans 12 amino acids. Germline loops: CDR1 MNHEY, CDR2 SMNVEV (reference sequence). The DNA for the CDR3 is TGTGCCAGCAGTATCGGTCGGGATACGCAGTATTTT. This gives the protein CASSIGRDTQYF.

The chain's CDR3 is CASSQTDSPYEQYF. The CDR3 region has the DNA TGTGCCAGCAGCCAGACGGACAGTCCCTACGAGCAGTACTTC. The chain combines TRBV7-9 with TRBJ2-7; a possible D gene is TRBD1 (6 bases). The germline CDR1 and CDR2 sequences are SEHNR and FQNEAQ (reference sequence). The CDR3 contains 14 residues. Trimming removed 5 bases from V and 2 bases from J, with 13 bases in between.

This clone was counted once. J is TRBJ1-6 and V is TRBV28, with TRBD1 as a possible D gene (5 bases). The germline gives CDR1 MDHEN, CDR2 SYDVKM. Deletions cut 9 bases from V and 3 bases from J, with 15 bases between. This CDR3 has 15 amino acids. The CDR3 DNA is TGTGCCAGTGGGTCCCCCGGGGGCTATAATTCACCCCTCCACTTT. Translating gives CASGSPGGYNSPLHF.

A single count supports this clone. This sequence joins TRBV7-6 and TRBJ2-2; D remains unclear. There are 15 residues in the CDR3. Between the trimmed V and J ends, which lost 4 bases and 0 bases, there was a span of 9 bases. Germline-derived CDR1 and CDR2 are SGHVS and FNYEAQ. CDR3 region: CASSSMSANTGELFF. The CDR3 nucleotides read TGTGCCAGCAGCTCCATGTCAGCGAACACCGGGGAGCTGTTTTTT.

The rearrangement links TRBV7-2 to TRBJ2-7, with D possibly being TRBD2 (6 bases). CDR3 length: 14 residues. Germline CDR1 reads SGHTA; CDR2 reads FQGNSA. The V end lost 4 bases, the J end lost 2 bases, and 12 bases lay between the germline ends. The CDR3 DNA reads as TGTGCCAGCAGCTCGGGGGATCCCCCCTACGAGCAGTACTTC. It translates to CASSSGDPPYEQYF.

This clone has a handful of counts. This chain joins TRBV5-5 and TRBJ1-4; D gene unclear. This CDR3 contains 16 residues. The V end was cut by 4 bases, the J end by 8 bases, with 21 bases between. Germline loops: CDR1 SGHKS, CDR2 YYEKEE (reference sequence). The CDR3 here is CASSPAGGTGGEKLFF. In DNA form, the CDR3 reads TGTGCCAGCAGCCCAGCAGGAGGAACCGGAGGAGAAAAACTGTTTTTT.

The J gene is TRBJ2-7, the V gene TRBV11-2, with D unclear. V was clipped by 5 bases and J by 3 bases, with 5 bases between them. The CDR3 has 11 residues. Germline V gene lookup returns CDR1 SGHAT and CDR2 FQNNGV. The CDR3 here is CASSPNYEQYF. DNA for the CDR3: TGTGCCAGCAGCCCCAACTACGAGCAGTACTTC.

The chain carries TRBV29-1 and TRBJ1-1; perhaps TRBD1 as D (5 bases). The germline CDR1 and CDR2 sequences are SQVTM and ANQGSEA. V lost 4 bases, J lost 0 bases, and 9 bases lay in between. CDR3 length equals 13 residues. CDR3: CSVVGRVNTEAFF. The DNA for the CDR3 is TGCAGCGTTGTAGGCAGGGTGAACACTGAAGCTTTCTTT. The full variable domain, its missing parts supplied by reference TRBV29-1 and TRBJ1-1, is SAVISQKPSRDICQRGTSLTIQCQVDSQVTMMFWYRQQPGQSLTLIATANQGSEATYESGFVIDKFPISRPNLTFSTLTVSNMSPEDSSIYLCSVVGRVNTEAFFGQGTRLTVV.

The chain joins TRBV29-1 to TRBJ1-1; no clear D gene. CDR1 SQVTM and CDR2 ANQGSEA come from the germline V gene. The CDR3 runs to 12 residues. Deletions cut 3 bases from V and 7 bases from J, with 12 bases between. The CDR3 loop is CSVDPGRGEAFF. The CDR3, as DNA: TGCAGCGTTGACCCTGGACGGGGTGAAGCTTTCTTT.

This chain links TRBV11-1 with TRBJ1-1; D gene unclear. CDR3 length: 13 residues. Trimming stripped 2 bases from V and 8 bases from J, with 12 bases between. Germline V lookup: CDR1 SGHAT, CDR2 FQDESV (reference sequence). The CDR3 reads CASSLWSESEAFF. CDR3 in DNA: TGTGCCAGCAGCTTATGGTCCGAGTCAGAAGCTTTCTTT.

This chain uses TRBV6-6 with TRBJ2-6, with unresolved D. Germline V CDR1 and CDR2: MNHNY, SVGAGI (reference sequence). The CDR3 runs 13 residues. Trimming shortened V by 4 bases and J by 5 bases, and 6 bases separated the two germline ends. CDR3 sequence reads: CASSSRRANVLTF. The CDR3 DNA reads TGTGCCAGCAGTTCGCGAAGGGCCAACGTCCTGACTTTC.

V usage is TRBV6-1 and J usage is TRBJ1-4; 7 nucleotides line up with TRBD1. V was pared by 5 bases and J by 5 bases, with 5 bases of the junction left unmatched. The CDR3 has 14 residues. In germline, CDR1 is MNHNS, CDR2 SASEGT. CDR3 region: CASSIGTENEKLFF. For the CDR3, the DNA is TGTGCCAGCAGTATCGGGACAGAAAATGAAAAACTGTTTTTT.

The V and J genes are TRBV7-3 and TRBJ2-2, with 7 bases matching TRBD1. V was pared by 1 base and J by 7 bases, with 3 bases of the junction left unmatched. The CDR3 is 14 residues long. Germline CDR1 reads SGHTA; CDR2 reads FQGTGA. CDR3: CASSLKGTVGELFF. CDR3 in DNA: TGTGCCAGCAGCTTAAAAGGGACAGTCGGGGAGCTGTTTTTT.